The 30 T cell receptor beta chains below were found in one sample sequenced in a study of patients and donors after allogeneic stem cell transplantation. TCRdb re-called the RT-PCR reads through MiXCR, storing one row per CDR3 protein. This table has about 110,000 distinct CDR3 sequences, approximately 40% appearing once. The material sequenced was blood, either unsorted or a sorted T cell fraction (not recorded which). The origin of the receptors is a human donor who was either an allogeneic HSCT recipient or a stem cell or donor lymphocyte infusion donor (not recorded which). It is not recorded whose cells these are; they may come from a transplant donor.

In this sample, this clonotype turned up a few times. This chain links TRBV12-3 or TRBV12-4 with TRBJ2-1; D remains unclear. The V end was cut by 5 bases, the J end by 10 bases, with 12 bases between. This CDR3 is built from 12 residues. CDR3 sequence reads: CASSVTGREQFF. The CDR3 DNA follows: TGTGCCAGCAGTGTTACCGGGCGGGAGCAGTTCTTC.

The CDR3, as DNA: TGTGCCAGCAGCTCTCAAGCGGGAGGGCCCGGTGAGCAGTTCTTC. Protein: CASSSQAGGPGEQFF. The chain has TRBV7-2 and TRBJ2-1; 10 positions agree with TRBD2. This CDR3 spans 15 amino acids. The germline V gene has CDR1 SGHTA and CDR2 FQGNSA. J was trimmed by 9 bases and V by 4 bases; bases with no gene match: 9.

The J gene is TRBJ1-2, the V gene TRBV7-2, with TRBD1 matching over 8 bases. V was pared by 5 bases and J by 5 bases, with 4 bases of the junction left unmatched. The CDR3 length is 13 residues. Germline assignment: CDR1 SGHTA and CDR2 FQGNSA. CDR3 nucleotide sequence: TGTGCCAGCAGCGCAAGACAGGGGTATGGCTACACCTTC. Translated, it gives CASSARQGYGYTF.

This clonotype was counted a few times. CDR3 DNA sequence: TGCAGCGTTGTTCGGGATCTAACAGCCTACGAGCAGTACTTC. Translation: CSVVRDLTAYEQYF. The chain uses TRBV29-1 and TRBJ2-7; maybe TRBD2 (5 bases). Deletions cut 4 bases from V and 2 bases from J, with 15 bases between. The CDR3 is 14 residues long. Germline V lookup: CDR1 SQVTM, CDR2 ANQGSEA.

The rearrangement uses TRBV7-9 and TRBJ2-1; D is unclear. Germline V lookup: CDR1 SEHNR, CDR2 FQNEAQ (reference sequence). The CDR3 sequence is 14 residues long. Trimming removed 1 base from V and 8 bases from J, with 12 bases in between. CDR3 sequence: CASSLGLGQDEQFF. CDR3 bases: TGTGCCAGCAGCTTAGGGCTGGGCCAGGATGAGCAGTTCTTC.

This clonotype rates as medium-sized. This chain joins TRBV12-3 or TRBV12-4 and TRBJ1-6; D unresolved. This CDR3 spans 15 amino acids. Deletions cut 6 bases from V and 7 bases from J, with 16 bases between. CDR3 region: CASSPNAGTNSPLHF. In DNA form, the CDR3 reads TGTGCCAGCAGCCCTAACGCGGGTACCAATTCACCCCTCCACTTT.

This clonotype was counted ten times or more. V and J are TRBV7-2 and TRBJ1-5; D perhaps matches TRBD1 (5 bases). V lost 5 bases, J lost 0 bases, and 11 bases lay in between. The CDR3 length is 15 residues. CDR1 and CDR2 from the germline V gene are SGHTA and FQGNSA. The CDR3 DNA is TGTGCCAGCAGCCCAGGACAATATAGCAATCAGCCCCAGCATTTT. This gives the protein CASSPGQYSNQPQHF.

This clonotype came up many times. The chain carries TRBV6-6 and TRBJ1-2; D is unresolved. The V end was cut by 4 bases, the J end by 7 bases, with 10 bases between. Germline assignment: CDR1 MNHNY and CDR2 SVGAGI (reference sequence). The CDR3 loop spans 12 amino acids. CDR3 nucleotides: TGTGCCAGCAGTTCGGACGTCTCTGGCTACACCTTC. Its translation is CASSSDVSGYTF.

This clonotype was picked up a small number of times. J is TRBJ1-1 and V is TRBV5-5; D not resolved. Germline CDR1 and CDR2: SGHKS and YYEKEE (reference sequence). This CDR3 is built from 13 residues. Trimming took 4 bases from V and 7 from J, leaving 14 bases between them. CDR3: CASSTVLIHEAFF. CDR3 nucleotide sequence: TGTGCCAGCAGCACAGTCCTTATCCATGAAGCTTTCTTT.

The V and J genes are TRBV25-1 and TRBJ1-5; TRBD1 is a possible D gene (5 bases). There are 15 residues in the CDR3. Trimming stripped 1 base from V and 5 bases from J, with 12 bases between. Germline CDR1 reads MGHDK; CDR2 reads SYGVNS. The CDR3 bases are TGTGCCAGCAGTGAATCGGGACGGCCCGATCAGCCCCAGCATTTT. Protein sequence: CASSESGRPDQPQHF. Variable domain in full (rest from reference TRBV25-1 and TRBJ1-5): EADIYQTPRYLVIGTGKKITLECSQTMGHDKMYWYQQDPGMELHLIHYSYGVNSTEKGDLSSESTVSRIRTEHFPLTLESARPSHTSQYLCASSESGRPDQPQHFGDGTRLSIL.

V usage is TRBV11-2 and J usage is TRBJ2-1, with 9 bases fitting TRBD2. V lost 3 bases, J lost 4 bases, and 4 bases stayed unmatched. This CDR3 region has 15 residues. Germline CDR1 SGHAT, CDR2 FQNNGV. The CDR3 spells CASSFRGRAYNEQFF. As DNA, the CDR3 is TGTGCCAGCAGCTTCCGCGGGAGGGCGTACAATGAGCAGTTCTTC.

This clonotype was detected many times. This chain uses TRBV12-3 or TRBV12-4 with TRBJ1-3; D is unresolved. The CDR3 is 12 amino acids. Trimming shortened V by 6 bases and J by 4 bases, and 7 bases separated the two germline ends. The CDR3 bases are TGTGCCAGCAGCCCCGGAGGAAACACCATATATTTT. Translating gives CASSPGGNTIYF.

This clonotype occurred a few times. This chain uses TRBV5-1 with TRBJ2-5; 13 positions agree with TRBD2. The J segment lost 6 bases and the V segment lost 1 base, leaving 6 bases of the junction unmatched. This CDR3 is 16 amino acids long. Germline CDR1 is SGHRS and CDR2 is YFSETQ. CDR3 region: CASSLPGLAGVKTQYF. The DNA for the CDR3 is TGCGCCAGCAGCTTGCCCGGACTAGCGGGAGTGAAGACCCAGTACTTC.

This clonotype came up a few times. The chain carries TRBV5-1 and TRBJ2-1, with 9 positions matching TRBD1. The CDR3 loop spans 16 amino acids. V shed 2 bases and J 7 bases; nucleotides not matched to a gene: 10. From germline, CDR1 is SGHRS and CDR2 YFSETQ. The CDR3 loop reads CASSFSWDREVNEQFF. DNA for the CDR3: TGCGCCAGCAGCTTCTCCTGGGACAGGGAGGTGAATGAGCAGTTCTTC.

The chain joins TRBV12-3 or TRBV12-4 to TRBJ2-5; no clear D. V was clipped by 3 bases and J by 4 bases, with 12 bases between them. The CDR3 consists of 14 residues. CDR3 in amino acids: CASSFSELGETQYF. In nucleotides, the CDR3 is TGTGCCAGCAGTTTCAGTGAATTGGGAGAGACCCAGTACTTC.

This clonotype was counted only a few times. V is TRBV6-5 and J is TRBJ1-6; no definite D call. V lost 2 bases and J lost 7, with 12 bases in between. CDR3 length: 15 amino acids. The germline V gene encodes CDR1 MNHEY and CDR2 SVGAGI. The CDR3 here is CASSYNGRKNSPLHF. CDR3 nucleotide sequence: TGTGCCAGCAGTTACAACGGCCGGAAAAATTCACCCCTCCACTTT.

This clonotype was detected only a few times. V is TRBV6-6 and J is TRBJ1-1, with 9 bases identical to TRBD1. V trimming: 2 bases; J trimming: 4 bases; junction bases outside the gene matches: 11. Germline V gene data show CDR1 as MNHNY and CDR2 as SVGAGI (reference sequence). The CDR3 sequence is 17 residues long. The CDR3 loop is CASSYLGQGTTFTEAFF. The CDR3 region has the DNA TGTGCCAGCAGTTACCTGGGACAGGGTACAACCTTCACTGAAGCTTTCTTT.

This clonotype was seen a single time. The chain is built from TRBV20-1 and TRBJ1-5; 8 bases match TRBD1. J was trimmed by 4 bases and V by 6 bases; bases with no gene match: 14. The V gene's germline CDR1 is DFQATT and CDR2 SNEGSKA (reference sequence). The CDR3 sequence is 16 residues long. The CDR3 spells CSASAPRGRRNQPQHF. Written as DNA, the CDR3 is TGCAGTGCATCCGCCCCCAGGGGGCGTAGGAATCAGCCCCAGCATTTT.

The chain recombines TRBV19 with TRBJ1-1; 12 positions agree with TRBD1. Looked up from germline, CDR1 is LNHDA and CDR2 is SQIVND (reference sequence). The length of the CDR3 is 16 residues. Germline trimming cut 5 bases from V and 3 bases from J; bases unmatched to any gene: 7. CDR3 DNA: TGTGCCAGTAGTTGGGGGACAGGGGGCCCTGACACTGAAGCTTTCTTT. This gives the protein CASSWGTGGPDTEAFF. Together with reference TRBV19 and TRBJ1-1, the CDR3 gives the full variable domain: DGGITQSPKYLFRKEGQNVTLSCEQNLNHDAMYWYRQDPGQGLRLIYYSQIVNDFQKGDIAEGYSVSREKKESFPLTVTSAQKNPTAFYLCASSWGTGGPDTEAFFGQGTRLTVV.

This chain connects TRBV5-1 to TRBJ1-1, with 8 bases aligning to TRBD1. V gave up 3 bases and J gave up 7 bases; unmatched junction bases: 5. Looked up from germline, CDR1 is SGHRS and CDR2 is YFSETQ. This CDR3 comprises 13 residues. The CDR3 DNA is TGCGCCAGCAGCTCCCGACAGGGGCGTGAAGCTTTCTTT. As protein: CASSSRQGREAFF.

This clonotype has a handful of counts. V is TRBV7-9 and J is TRBJ1-5; D is uncertain. V was shortened by 2 bases and J by 3 bases, with 14 bases between the two germline ends. The CDR3 runs 16 residues. Germline V gene data show CDR1 as SEHNR and CDR2 as FQNEAQ (reference sequence). The CDR3 nucleotides read TGTGCCAGCAGCTTATCGGGGATCCCAAACAATCAGCCCCAGCATTTT. Residues: CASSLSGIPNNQPQHF.

The chain has TRBV10-3 and TRBJ1-6; 11 bases line up with TRBD1. The germline CDR1 and CDR2 sequences are ENHRY and SYGVKD. The V gene end was trimmed by 6 bases and the J gene end by 8 bases; junction bases not matched to a gene: 6. The CDR3 has 15 amino acids. The CDR3 bases are TGTGCCATCAGCCGGACAGGGGGCGTCGATTCACCCCTCCACTTT. It encodes CAISRTGGVDSPLHF.

V and J are TRBV20-1 and TRBJ2-1, with TRBD2 matching 10 bases. V trimming: 5 bases; J trimming: 2 bases; junction bases outside the gene matches: 3. The germline V gene encodes CDR1 DFQATT and CDR2 SNEGSKA (reference sequence). This CDR3 comprises 14 residues. The CDR3 loop is CSALAGGAYNEQFF. DNA for the CDR3: TGCAGTGCTTTAGCGGGAGGCGCCTACAATGAGCAGTTCTTC.

This clonotype was seen a handful of times. This chain links TRBV18 with TRBJ2-3, with D possibly being TRBD2 (6 bases). The germline V gene has CDR1 KGHSH and CDR2 LQKENI. The CDR3 loop spans 16 amino acids. V dropped 2 bases and J dropped 0 bases, with 12 bases sitting between them. The CDR3 region has the DNA TGTGCCAGCTCACCAGCGGGGAGAGGGAGCACAGATACGCAGTATTTT. Translation gives CASSPAGRGSTDTQYF.

This chain links TRBV3-1 with TRBJ2-7, with 12 bases aligning to TRBD2. CDR1 and CDR2 from the germline V gene are LGHDT and YNNKEL (reference sequence). The CDR3 has 17 residues. Losses at the gene ends were 4 bases for V and 0 bases for J; bases not matched to a gene: 7. The CDR3 region is CASSPGASGRASYEQYF. CDR3 bases: TGTGCCAGCAGCCCAGGGGCTAGCGGGAGGGCCTCCTACGAGCAGTACTTC.

This clonotype appeared many times. The chain recombines TRBV25-1 with TRBJ2-2; D not resolved. The CDR3 sequence is 13 residues long. V was clipped by 8 bases and J by 3 bases, with 10 bases between them. Per the germline V gene, CDR1 is MGHDK and CDR2 is SYGVNS. The CDR3 bases are TGTGCCAGCGGTAGGGCGGACACCGGGGAGCTGTTTTTT. This gives the protein CASGRADTGELFF.

This clonotype has just a few counts. V usage is TRBV29-1 and J usage is TRBJ2-3; 8 nucleotides align to TRBD1. After removal of 7 bases from V and 5 bases from J, the junction contained 8 bases not matched to a gene. Per the germline V gene, CDR1 is SQVTM and CDR2 is ANQGSEA. The CDR3 has 13 residues. CDR3 sequence (DNA): TGCAGCGGGTCGACAGGGGCGGGAGATACGCAGTATTTT. Protein product: CSGSTGAGDTQYF.

V and J are TRBV20-1 and TRBJ2-1; D is undetermined. The germline CDR1 and CDR2 sequences are DFQATT and SNEGSKA (reference sequence). The CDR3 runs 14 residues. Trimming removed 0 bases at V and 0 bases at J, with 6 bases between. The CDR3 reads CSARDWSSYNEQFF. The CDR3, as DNA: TGCAGTGCTAGAGATTGGAGCTCCTACAATGAGCAGTTCTTC.

This clonotype was detected a few times. CDR3 sequence: CASSLISSTDTQYF. The CDR3, as DNA: TGTGCCAGCAGTTTGATAAGCAGCACAGATACGCAGTATTTT. The J gene is TRBJ2-3, the V gene TRBV27; D not resolved. V lost 3 bases, J lost 0 bases, and 7 bases lay in between. CDR1 MNHEY and CDR2 SMNVEV come from the germline V gene (reference sequence). This CDR3 region has 14 residues.

Only one count was recorded for this clonotype. CDR3 protein: CSARGHNIQYF. As DNA, the CDR3 is TGCAGTGCTAGAGGACATAACATTCAGTACTTC. The gene calls are TRBV20-1 and TRBJ2-4; no firm D call. The germline V gene has CDR1 DFQATT and CDR2 SNEGSKA (reference sequence). Trimming shortened V by 1 base and J by 7 bases, and 5 bases separated the two germline ends. This CDR3 contains 11 residues.